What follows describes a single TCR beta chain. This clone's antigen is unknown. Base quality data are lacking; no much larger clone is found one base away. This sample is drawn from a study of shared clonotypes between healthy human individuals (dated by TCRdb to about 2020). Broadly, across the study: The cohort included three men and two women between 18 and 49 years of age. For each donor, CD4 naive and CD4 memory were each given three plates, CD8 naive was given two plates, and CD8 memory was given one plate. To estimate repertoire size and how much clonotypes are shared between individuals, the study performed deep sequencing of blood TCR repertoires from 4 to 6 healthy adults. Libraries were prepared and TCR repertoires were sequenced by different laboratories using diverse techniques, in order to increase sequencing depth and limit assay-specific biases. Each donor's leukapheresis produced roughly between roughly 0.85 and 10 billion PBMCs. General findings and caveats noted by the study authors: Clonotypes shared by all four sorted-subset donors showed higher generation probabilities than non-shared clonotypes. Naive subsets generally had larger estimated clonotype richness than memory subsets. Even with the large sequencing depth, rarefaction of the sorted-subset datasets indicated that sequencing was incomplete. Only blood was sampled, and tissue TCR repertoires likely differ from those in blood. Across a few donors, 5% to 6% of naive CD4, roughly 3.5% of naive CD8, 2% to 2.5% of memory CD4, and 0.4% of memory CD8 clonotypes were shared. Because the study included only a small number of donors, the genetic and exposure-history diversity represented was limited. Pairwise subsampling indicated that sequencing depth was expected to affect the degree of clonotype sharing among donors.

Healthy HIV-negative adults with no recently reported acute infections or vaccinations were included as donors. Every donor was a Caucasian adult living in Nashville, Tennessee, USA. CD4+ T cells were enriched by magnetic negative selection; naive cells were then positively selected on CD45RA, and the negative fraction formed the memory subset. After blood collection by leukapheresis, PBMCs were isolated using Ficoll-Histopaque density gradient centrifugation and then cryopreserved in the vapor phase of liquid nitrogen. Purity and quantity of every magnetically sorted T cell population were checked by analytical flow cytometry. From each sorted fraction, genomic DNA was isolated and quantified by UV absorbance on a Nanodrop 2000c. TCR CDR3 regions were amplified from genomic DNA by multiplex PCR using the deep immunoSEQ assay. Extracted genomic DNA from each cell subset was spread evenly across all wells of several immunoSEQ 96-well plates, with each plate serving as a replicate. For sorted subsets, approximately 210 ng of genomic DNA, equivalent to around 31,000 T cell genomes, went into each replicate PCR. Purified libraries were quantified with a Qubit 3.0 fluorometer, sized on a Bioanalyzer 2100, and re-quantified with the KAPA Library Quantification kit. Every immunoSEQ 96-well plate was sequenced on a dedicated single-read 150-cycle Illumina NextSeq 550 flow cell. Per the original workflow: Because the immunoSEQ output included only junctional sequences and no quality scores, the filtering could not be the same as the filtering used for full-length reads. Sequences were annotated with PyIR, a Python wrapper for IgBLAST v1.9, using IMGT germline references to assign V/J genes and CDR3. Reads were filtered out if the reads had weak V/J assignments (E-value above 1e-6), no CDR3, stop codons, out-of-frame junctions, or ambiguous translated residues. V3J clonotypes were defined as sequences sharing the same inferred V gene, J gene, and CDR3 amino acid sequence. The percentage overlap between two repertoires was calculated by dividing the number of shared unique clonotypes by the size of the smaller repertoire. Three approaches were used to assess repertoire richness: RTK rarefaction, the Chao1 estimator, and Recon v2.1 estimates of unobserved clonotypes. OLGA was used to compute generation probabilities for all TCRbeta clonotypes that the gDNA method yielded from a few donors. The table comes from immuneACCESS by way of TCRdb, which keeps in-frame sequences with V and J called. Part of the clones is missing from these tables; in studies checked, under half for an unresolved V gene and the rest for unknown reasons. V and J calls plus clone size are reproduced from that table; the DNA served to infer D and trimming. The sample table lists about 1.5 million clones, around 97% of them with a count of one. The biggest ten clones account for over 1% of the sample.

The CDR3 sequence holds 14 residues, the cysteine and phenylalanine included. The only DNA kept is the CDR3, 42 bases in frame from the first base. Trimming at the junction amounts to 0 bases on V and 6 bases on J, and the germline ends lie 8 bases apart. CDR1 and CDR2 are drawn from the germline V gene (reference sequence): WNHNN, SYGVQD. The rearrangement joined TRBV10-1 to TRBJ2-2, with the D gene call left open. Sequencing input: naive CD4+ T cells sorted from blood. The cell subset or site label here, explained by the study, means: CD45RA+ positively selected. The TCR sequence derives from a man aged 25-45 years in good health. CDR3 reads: CASSESRLPGELFF. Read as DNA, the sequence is TGCGCCAGCAGTGAGTCGCGTCTGCCCGGGGAGCTGTTTTTT.